This note documents a single T cell receptor beta chain sequence. Its antigen is still unknown. Treatment here: some 20 received Ad26.COV2.S at low or high dose, single or two shots; about 5 received placebo; per-sample allocation not given. The samples date from day 63 after the first vaccine or placebo injection. Boston hosted the donor, who was an adult aged 18-55 years. The V and J ends lost 7 bases and 4 bases respectively, with 16 bases between them. From germline, CDR1 is MNHNY and CDR2 SVGAGI (reference sequence). The CDR3 is made up of 14 amino acids. The sample originates from a study of Ad26.COV2.S vaccination and SARS-CoV-2 variants. At the level of the study: Enrollment placed the donor in the COV1001 Ad26.COV2.S trial arm. Ad26.COV2.S was injected intramuscularly once or twice, 56 days apart.

Study-wide points: Higher spike-specific TCR breadth was found in vaccine recipients than in placebo recipients.

Method: immunoSEQ multiplex PCR; TCRdb's copy keeps in-frame clones and lacks some. The repertoire holds roughly 510,000 clones, with about 83% as singletons. The genes are TRBV6-6 and TRBJ1-1, with a possible D match to TRBD1 (5 bases). The source is a person between 18 and 60 years old who received the Ad26.COV2.S COVID-19 vaccine or a placebo. The input for sequencing was peripheral blood, taken in a trial of Ad26.COV2.S vaccine versus placebo. The CDR3 coding sequence is TGTGCCAGCACGTTCAAACGGGGGAGCACTGAAGCTTTCTTT. The encoded protein is CASTFKRGSTEAFF.